The present entry profiles one TCR beta chain with its context. The antigen remains undetermined. This specimen comes from a study of vaccination effects on CD4 cells after COVID-19. Turning to the study itself: Either the BNT162b2 or mRNA-1273 vaccine was given to participants in two doses.

With the ViraFEST assay, the study expanded antigen-specific CD4+ T cells using viral peptide pools, then sequenced them. Having been cultured for 10 days, the cells underwent CD4+ T cell isolation. Previously uninfected by SARS-CoV-2, the vaccine recipients also showed negative nucleocapsid antibodies. In culture with roughly 10 IU/ml IL-2 and about 9.7 ug/ml peptides, PBMC were grown at 1.5 million to 2.5 million per well. Repertoires were generated with immunoSEQ multiplex PCR, while TCRdb's copy carries only in-frame clones and drops some. The profile shows under 85,000 clones, around 74% of them singletons. Notes on the study in general: Within healthy vaccinees, only 1 of 255 vaccine-induced clones displayed cross-reactivity with common cold coronaviruses.

CDR3 size: 14 residues. V shed 5 bases, J shed 7 bases, and the junction held 5 bases outside the gene matches. From germline, CDR1 is MNHNY and CDR2 SVGAGI (reference sequence). Sequencing used CD4+ T cells from PBMCs cultured with HCoV-229E spike peptides, obtained before COVID-19 vaccination. The receptor was derived from a human donor who received a COVID-19 vaccine. The rearrangement joins TRBV6-6 to TRBJ1-6; 7 nucleotides align to TRBD1. This chain's CDR3 is CASSQGEWNSPLHF. The CDR3, as DNA: TGTGCCAGCAGTCAGGGGGAGTGGAATTCACCCCTCCACTTT.